This TCR beta chain was found in a study of cytomegalovirus exposure and HLA in healthy donors. This clone appeared a few times. The antigen remains unidentified. Overall study findings and caveats: The study had only CMV serostatus as immune exposure information.

Looked up from germline, CDR1 is MGHDK and CDR2 is SYGVNS. The length of the CDR3 is 15 residues. Trimming removed 3 bases from V and 0 bases from J, with 6 bases in between. PCR primers comprised 60 Vbeta and 13 Jbeta primers. Clones were sequenced by immunoSEQ multiplex PCR, and TCRdb holds only the in-frame ones, with some missing. The profile shows just over 150,000 clones, 86% of them singletons. The TCR sequence derives from a young woman in good health and CMV-seronegative. The J gene is TRBJ2-6, the V gene TRBV25-1; D is undetermined. Sequencing used PBMCs. The chain's CDR3 is CASSDRSSGANVLTF. The CDR3 DNA is TGTGCCAGCAGTGACAGAAGCTCTGGGGCCAACGTCCTGACTTTC.